Below, 9 T cell receptor beta chains from the same sample are listed, as sequenced in a study of blood T cell repertoires in COVID-19. The data were produced by immunoSEQ multiplex PCR, yet TCRdb's version contains in-frame clones alone and is incomplete. The repertoire includes approximately 120,000 clones, about 77% of them detected once, and around a quarter sits in the top ten. Sequenced: peripheral blood. Receptors were obtained from a human donor in a cohort sampled during active COVID-19.

This clone was seen a handful of times. The chain has TRBV7-3 and TRBJ1-1, with D perhaps TRBD1 (6 bases). The CDR3 runs 14 residues. Between the trimmed V and J ends, which lost 4 bases and 2 bases, there was a span of 11 bases. Germline loops: CDR1 SGHTA, CDR2 FQGTGA. In DNA, the CDR3 is TGTGCCAGCAGCTCCGACAGGTCCAACACTGAAGCTTTCTTT. Translation: CASSSDRSNTEAFF. Full variable domain (remainder filled in from reference TRBV7-3 and TRBJ1-1): GAGVSQTPSNKVTEKGKYVELRCDPISGHTALYWYRQSLGQGPEFLIYFQGTGAADDSGLPNDRFFAVRPEGSVSTLKIQRTERGDSAVYLCASSSDRSNTEAFFGQGTRLTVV.

The chain employs TRBV7-2 and TRBJ1-1, with 9 bases matching TRBD1. CDR3 length equals 14 residues. J gave up 5 bases and V 1 base, and 2 bases lay outside the gene matches. Germline-derived CDR1 and CDR2 are SGHTA and FQGNSA. In DNA, the CDR3 is TGTGCCAGCAGCTTAGGGACAGGGGAAACTGAAGCTTTCTTT. Its translation: CASSLGTGETEAFF. The full variable domain, with the rest looked up from reference TRBV7-2 and TRBJ1-1, is GAGVSQSPSNKVTEKGKDVELRCDPISGHTALYWYRQSLGQGLEFLIYFQGNSAPDKSGLPSDRFSAERTGGSVSTLTIQRTQQEDSAVYLCASSLGTGETEAFFGQGTRLTVV.

V gene TRBV6-1 combines with J gene TRBJ1-2; maybe TRBD1 (5 bases). Germline V gene data show CDR1 as MNHNS and CDR2 as SASEGT. This CDR3 contains 14 residues. V was shortened by 1 base and J by 3 bases, with 9 bases between the two germline ends. The CDR3 sequence: CASSEGDSYYGYTF. CDR3 bases: TGTGCCAGCAGTGAAGGAGACAGCTACTATGGCTACACCTTC.

This chain connects TRBV30 to TRBJ2-1; the match to TRBD2 covers 9 bases. Trimming took 2 bases from V and 4 from J; bases not matched to a gene: 3. Germline V gene sequence: CDR1 GTSNPN, CDR2 SVGIG (reference sequence). This CDR3 has 14 amino acids. The DNA for the CDR3 is TGTGCCTGGAGTACGGCGGGGGGGTACAATGAGCAGTTCTTC. It translates to CAWSTAGGYNEQFF.

The genes are TRBV16 and TRBJ2-5; TRBD2 might be the D (6 bases). Trimming stripped 2 bases from V and 5 bases from J, with 15 bases between. The CDR3 is 15 amino acids. Germline-derived CDR1 and CDR2 are KGHSY and FQNENV. CDR3 residues: CASSQHLAGRETQYF. Written as DNA, the CDR3 is TGTGCCAGCAGCCAACACCTTGCGGGGAGGGAGACCCAGTACTTC.

This clone is a singleton in its sample. The rearrangement uses TRBV24-1 and TRBJ2-7; 12 bases map to TRBD1. The CDR3 spans 17 residues. The junction had 10 bases not matched to a gene; V was cut back by 2 bases and J by 6 bases. Germline V gene lookup returns CDR1 KGHDR and CDR2 SFDVKD. Here the CDR3 DNA reads TGTGCCACCAGTGATTCCCAACCGGGACAGGGGGCGACCGAGCAGTACTTC. This encodes CATSDSQPGQGATEQYF.

The chain employs TRBV7-3 and TRBJ2-5; tentatively, D is TRBD1 (6 bases). The CDR3 loop spans 15 amino acids. Deletions cut 5 bases from V and 4 bases from J, with 17 bases between. Germline lookup yields CDR1 SGHTA and CDR2 FQGTGA. Here the CDR3 reads CASSPRGGGGETQYF. As DNA, the CDR3 is TGTGCCAGCAGCCCCCGAGGGGGTGGTGGAGAGACCCAGTACTTC. The complete variable domain, with remaining parts taken from reference TRBV7-3 and TRBJ2-5, reads GAGVSQTPSNKVTEKGKYVELRCDPISGHTALYWYRQSLGQGPEFLIYFQGTGAADDSGLPNDRFFAVRPEGSVSTLKIQRTERGDSAVYLCASSPRGGGGETQYFGPGTRLLVL.

The chain is built from TRBV6-6 and TRBJ2-3; TRBD2 is a possible D gene (5 bases). The CDR3 extends over 15 amino acids. V gave up 7 bases and J gave up 1 base, with 15 bases separating them. CDR1 and CDR2 (germline): MNHNY, SVGAGI (reference sequence). CDR3 in DNA: TGTGCCAGCACCCCGCGCCGGGGAGGCACAGATACGCAGTATTTT. Amino acids: CASTPRRGGTDTQYF.

V usage is TRBV2 and J usage is TRBJ1-1, with D hard to call. Germline V gene lookup returns CDR1 SNHLY and CDR2 FYNNEI. The CDR3 runs to 11 residues. V was clipped by 6 bases and J by 3 bases, with 5 bases between them. This CDR3 reads CASRQDTEAFF. In DNA form, the CDR3 reads TGTGCCAGCAGACAAGACACTGAAGCTTTCTTT.